The entry below gives a single T cell receptor (beta chain) sequence along with its context. Its antigen is still unknown. Germline V gene lookup returns CDR1 LGHNA and CDR2 YSLEER. V lost 0 bases to trimming and J lost 10 bases, with 13 bases between them. CDR3 size: 15 residues. This sample stems from a study of CD8 T cells in ankylosing spondylitis. Study results and limitations: Characteristic, it appeared, of ankylosing spondylitis blood was a TCR beta motif of roughly eight highly homologous variants. A subset of motif variants has previously been described in the synovial fluid and blood of reactive arthritis. Disease-linked clones had a CD8+ phenotype and relatively low frequency in peripheral blood.

Libraries for TCR beta were made by quantitative 5'-RACE with molecular barcodes. From the 5' RACE reads, TCRdb called clonotypes with MiXCR, one entry per CDR3 protein. The sample lists roughly 250,000 distinct CDR3 sequences; around 7.8% were seen once. Specimen: blood, either unsorted or a sorted T cell fraction (not recorded which). This sequence was found in a male donor with ankylosing spondylitis or in good health (not recorded which). The chain has TRBV4-3 and TRBJ1-6; D is perhaps TRBD1 (5 bases). The CDR3 coding sequence is TGCGCCAGCAGCCAAGATTGGGACGCGAGCTCACCCCTCCACTTT. It is translated as CASSQDWDASSPLHF.